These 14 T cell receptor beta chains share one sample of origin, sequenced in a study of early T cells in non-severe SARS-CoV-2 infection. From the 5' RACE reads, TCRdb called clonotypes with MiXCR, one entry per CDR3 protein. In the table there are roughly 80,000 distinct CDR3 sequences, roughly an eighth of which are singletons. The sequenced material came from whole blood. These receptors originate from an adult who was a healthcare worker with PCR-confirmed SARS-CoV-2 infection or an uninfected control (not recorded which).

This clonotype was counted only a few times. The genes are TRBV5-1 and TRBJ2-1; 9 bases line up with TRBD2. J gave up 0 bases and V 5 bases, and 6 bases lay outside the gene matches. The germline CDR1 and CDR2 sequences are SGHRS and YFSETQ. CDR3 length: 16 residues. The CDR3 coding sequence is TGCGCCAGCAGACTGGGACTAGCCGGCTCCTACAATGAGCAGTTCTTC. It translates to CASRLGLAGSYNEQFF.

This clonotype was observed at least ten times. The DNA for the CDR3 is TGTGCCAGCAAAAGGGACCTGGGCTCACCCCTCCACTTT. It specifies CASKRDLGSPLHF. This chain links TRBV12-3 or TRBV12-4 with TRBJ1-6; D may be TRBD1 (5 bases). The length of the CDR3 is 13 residues. The V and J ends lost 7 bases and 10 bases respectively, with 14 bases between them.

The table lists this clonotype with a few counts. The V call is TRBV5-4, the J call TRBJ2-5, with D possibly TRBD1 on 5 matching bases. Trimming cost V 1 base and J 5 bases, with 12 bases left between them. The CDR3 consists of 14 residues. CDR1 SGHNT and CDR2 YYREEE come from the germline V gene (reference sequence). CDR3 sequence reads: CASSLRQGSETQYF. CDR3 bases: TGTGCCAGCAGCTTGCGGCAGGGTTCGGAGACCCAGTACTTC.

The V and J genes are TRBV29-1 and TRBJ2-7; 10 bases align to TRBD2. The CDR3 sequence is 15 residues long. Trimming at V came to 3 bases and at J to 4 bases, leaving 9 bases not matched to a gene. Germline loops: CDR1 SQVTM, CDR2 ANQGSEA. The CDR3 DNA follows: TGCAGCGTTGAGGGTCCTAGCGGGAGTCGGTACGAGCAGTACTTC. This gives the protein CSVEGPSGSRYEQYF.

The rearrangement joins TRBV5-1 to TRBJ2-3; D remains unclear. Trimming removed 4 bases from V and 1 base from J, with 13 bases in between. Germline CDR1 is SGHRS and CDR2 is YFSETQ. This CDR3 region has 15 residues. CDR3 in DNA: TGCGCCAGCAGCCCTTGGACGTCAGGCACAGATACGCAGTATTTT. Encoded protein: CASSPWTSGTDTQYF.

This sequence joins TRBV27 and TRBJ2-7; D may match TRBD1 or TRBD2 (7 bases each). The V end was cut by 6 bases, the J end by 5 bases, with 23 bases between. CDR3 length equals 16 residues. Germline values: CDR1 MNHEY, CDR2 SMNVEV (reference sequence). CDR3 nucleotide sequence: TGTGCCAGCAGCCCTTGGCAGGGGGGGGCACTGGACGAGCAGTACTTC. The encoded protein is CASSPWQGGALDEQYF.

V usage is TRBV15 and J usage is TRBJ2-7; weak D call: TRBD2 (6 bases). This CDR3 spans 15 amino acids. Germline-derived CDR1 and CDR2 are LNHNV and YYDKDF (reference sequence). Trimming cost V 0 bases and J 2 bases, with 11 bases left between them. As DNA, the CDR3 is TGTGCCACCAGCAGAGATTTGGAGGGAACCTACGAGCAGTACTTC. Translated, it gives CATSRDLEGTYEQYF.

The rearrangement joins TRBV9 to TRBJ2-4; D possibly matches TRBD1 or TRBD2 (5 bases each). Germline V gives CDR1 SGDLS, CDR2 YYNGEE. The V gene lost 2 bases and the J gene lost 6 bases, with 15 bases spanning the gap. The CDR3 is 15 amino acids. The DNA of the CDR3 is TGTGCCAGCAGCGTTGGGGACCCCCTCCCAAACATTCAGTACTTC. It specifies CASSVGDPLPNIQYF. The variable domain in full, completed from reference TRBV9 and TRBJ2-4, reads DSGVTQTPKHLITATGQRVTLRCSPRSGDLSVYWYQQSLDQGLQFLIQYYNGEERAKGNILERFSAQQFPDLHSELNLSSLELGDSALYFCASSVGDPLPNIQYFGAGTRLSVL.

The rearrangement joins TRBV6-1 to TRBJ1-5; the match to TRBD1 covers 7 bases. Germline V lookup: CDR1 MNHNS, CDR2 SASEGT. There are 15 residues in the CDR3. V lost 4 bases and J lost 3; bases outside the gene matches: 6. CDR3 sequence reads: CASSAGTALNQPQHF. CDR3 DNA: TGTGCCAGCAGTGCCGGGACAGCTCTCAATCAGCCCCAGCATTTT.

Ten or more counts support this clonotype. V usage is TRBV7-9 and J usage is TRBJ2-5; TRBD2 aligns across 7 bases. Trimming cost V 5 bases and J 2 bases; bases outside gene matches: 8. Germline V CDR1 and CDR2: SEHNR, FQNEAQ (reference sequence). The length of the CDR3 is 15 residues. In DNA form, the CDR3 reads TGTGCCAGCAGCCCCGTCGTGGGGGGGCAAGAGACCCAGTACTTC. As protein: CASSPVVGGQETQYF.

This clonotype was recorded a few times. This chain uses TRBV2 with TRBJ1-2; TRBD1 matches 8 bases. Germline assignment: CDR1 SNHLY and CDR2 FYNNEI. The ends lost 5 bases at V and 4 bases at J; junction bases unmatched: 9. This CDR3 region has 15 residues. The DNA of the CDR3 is TGTGCCAGCAGTCCGGAGACAGGGGAAATCTATGGCTACACCTTC. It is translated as CASSPETGEIYGYTF.

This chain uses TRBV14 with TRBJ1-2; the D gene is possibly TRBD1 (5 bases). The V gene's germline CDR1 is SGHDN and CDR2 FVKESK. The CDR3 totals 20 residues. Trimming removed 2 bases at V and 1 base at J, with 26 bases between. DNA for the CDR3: TGTGCCAGCAGCCAAAGCTCACTCCGGGACGTTGATTTCTATAACTATGGCTACACCTTC. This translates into CASSQSSLRDVDFYNYGYTF.

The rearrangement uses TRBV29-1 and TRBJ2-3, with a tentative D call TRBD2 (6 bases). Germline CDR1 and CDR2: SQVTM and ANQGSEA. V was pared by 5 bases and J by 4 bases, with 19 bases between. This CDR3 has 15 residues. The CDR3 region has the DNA TGCAGCGTTTTTAGTACGGGGGAGTGGGCAGATACGCAGTATTTT. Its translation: CSVFSTGEWADTQYF.

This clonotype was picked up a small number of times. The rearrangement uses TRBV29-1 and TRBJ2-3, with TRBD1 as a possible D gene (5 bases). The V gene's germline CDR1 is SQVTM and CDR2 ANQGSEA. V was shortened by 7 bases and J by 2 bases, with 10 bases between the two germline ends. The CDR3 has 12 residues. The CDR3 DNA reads TGCAGCGCCGCGACAGACACAGATACGCAGTATTTT. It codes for CSAATDTDTQYF.